This T cell receptor beta chain was identified in a study of blood T cell repertoires in COVID-19. Turning to the study itself: Samples came from the United States, Italy and Spain, spanning acute and convalescent COVID-19. T cells, B-cell-depleted T cells, or PBMCs provided the cDNA or gDNA that served as material.

V was trimmed by 6 bases and J by 6 bases, leaving 14 bases between them. Germline assignment: CDR1 MNHEY and CDR2 SVGAGI. The CDR3 contains 13 residues. Authors' processing steps: Amplifying reference gene primers gave estimates of nucleated cell counts. Sequencing used immunoSEQ multiplex PCR; TCRdb keeps in-frame clones, though not all of them. The V and J calls and the clone size are those of that table, but D and trimming were determined from the DNA. The table records around 78,000 clones, about three quarters of them present only once. The V and J genes are TRBV6-5 and TRBJ1-1; D perhaps matches TRBD1 (5 bases). Sequenced sample: peripheral blood. The TCR comes from a human donor in a cohort sampled during active COVID-19. The chain's CDR3 is CASRLDSTAEAFF. The CDR3, as DNA: TGTGCCAGCAGGTTAGACAGTACCGCTGAAGCTTTCTTT.